These 17 T cell receptor beta chains were all obtained from the same sample, sequenced in a study of cytotoxic CD8 clonotypes in ibrutinib-treated CLL. Produced via immunoSEQ multiplex PCR; TCRdb's table is partial and in-frame only. The sample has over 20,000 clones; about 68% are singletons. This sample comprised PBMCs, obtained before ibrutinib treatment. These receptors came from a human donor with chronic lymphocytic leukemia.

In DNA, the CDR3 is TGTGCCAGCAGCGAGGGGACAGGGAATAGAGAGACCCAGTACTTC. Amino acid sequence: CASSEGTGNRETQYF. This chain uses TRBV9 with TRBJ2-5; 9 nucleotides match TRBD1. Germline V gives CDR1 SGDLS, CDR2 YYNGEE. Trimming at V came to 3 bases and at J to 4 bases, leaving 7 bases not matched to a gene. The CDR3 length is 15 residues.

The chain combines TRBV28 with TRBJ2-7, with D maybe TRBD1 (6 bases). The V end lost 7 bases, the J end lost 0 bases, and 13 bases lay between the germline ends. CDR1 is MDHEN, CDR2 SYDVKM, per germline. CDR3 length: 14 residues. CDR3 sequence (DNA): TGTGCCAGCACCCGGGCAGGGGACTCCTACGAGCAGTACTTC. This gives the protein CASTRAGDSYEQYF.

This clone was recorded only once. The V call is TRBV2, the J call TRBJ2-7; 10 bases match TRBD1. Germline V CDR1 and CDR2: SNHLY, FYNNEI. V lost 3 bases and J lost 2; bases outside the gene matches: 4. CDR3 length: 15 residues. The CDR3 DNA reads TGTGCCAGCAGTGACCCGGGACAGGGGACCTACGAGCAGTACTTC. Residues: CASSDPGQGTYEQYF.

The CDR3 DNA follows: TGTGCCATCACCCCGGGACTAGCGGCCTCCTACGAGCAGTACTTC. Its translation: CAITPGLAASYEQYF. J is TRBJ2-7 and V is TRBV10-3; 11 nucleotides line up with TRBD2. The CDR3 is 15 residues long. V lost 7 bases and J lost 0; bases outside the gene matches: 5. Germline assignment: CDR1 ENHRY and CDR2 SYGVKD.

With regard to this clone: In the same sample, other DNA sequences code for this CDR3. The rearrangement uses TRBV30 and TRBJ2-5; no clear D. The length of the CDR3 is 11 residues. The V gene's germline CDR1 is GTSNPN and CDR2 SVGIG (reference sequence). V lost 0 bases, J lost 4 bases, and 3 bases lay in between. CDR3 amino acids: CAWSVGETQYF. In DNA, the CDR3 is TGTGCCTGGAGTGTAGGAGAGACCCAGTACTTC.

This clone was detected only a few times. The chain employs TRBV27 and TRBJ1-1, with D possibly matching TRBD1 (5 bases). V lost 3 bases and J 2 bases, leaving 10 bases between the germline ends. This CDR3 contains 14 residues. CDR1 MNHEY and CDR2 SMNVEV come from the germline V gene (reference sequence). CDR3 protein: CASSFRQRNTEAFF. CDR3 bases: TGTGCCAGCAGTTTTCGACAGAGAAACACTGAAGCTTTCTTT.

The table lists this clone with a few counts. This chain joins TRBV7-2 and TRBJ1-1; 7 positions match TRBD1. Trimming at V came to 5 bases and at J to 7 bases, leaving 4 bases not matched to a gene. The CDR3 extends over 12 amino acids. Germline V gene lookup returns CDR1 SGHTA and CDR2 FQGNSA. The CDR3 region is CASSLRGYEAFF. The CDR3 region has the DNA TGTGCCAGCAGCCTCAGGGGGTATGAAGCTTTCTTT.

The chain combines TRBV18 with TRBJ1-1; 10 nucleotides align to TRBD1. The CDR3 has 15 residues. CDR1 and CDR2 (germline): KGHSH, LQKENI. V was pared by 1 base and J by 7 bases, with 6 bases of the junction left unmatched. In DNA, the CDR3 is TGTGCCAGCTCACCACGGCGACAGGGGGCGAGTGAAGCTTTCTTT. The encoded protein is CASSPRRQGASEAFF.

The chain combines TRBV30 with TRBJ2-3; maybe TRBD1 (6 bases). The V and J ends lost 3 bases and 5 bases respectively, with 12 bases between them. CDR3 size: 13 residues. CDR1 is GTSNPN and CDR2 is SVGIG in the germline V gene (reference sequence). The CDR3 sequence is CAWSGDTLDTQYF. CDR3 nucleotide sequence: TGTGCCTGGAGCGGGGACACCTTAGATACGCAGTATTTT.

This clone was seen a handful of times. The chain recombines TRBV6-6 with TRBJ2-7; D may match TRBD1 or TRBD2 (5 bases each). CDR1 is MNHNY and CDR2 is SVGAGI in the germline V gene (reference sequence). V gave up 0 bases and J gave up 5 bases, with 14 bases separating them. The CDR3 runs to 15 residues. CDR3 amino acids: CASSYSGREPHEQYF. The CDR3 DNA follows: TGTGCCAGCAGTTACTCCGGCAGGGAGCCCCACGAGCAGTACTTC.

The chain uses TRBV7-3 and TRBJ1-2, with D perhaps TRBD1 (6 bases). The CDR3 has 15 residues. Germline V gene lookup returns CDR1 SGHTA and CDR2 FQGTGA. The ends were cut back, 2 bases at V and 2 bases at J, with 12 bases in the middle. The CDR3 DNA sequence: TGTGCCAGCAGCTTAGTACACGACAGGAACTATGGCTACACCTTC. Residues: CASSLVHDRNYGYTF.

The rearrangement links TRBV10-3 to TRBJ2-1; 9 positions agree with TRBD1. This CDR3 spans 15 amino acids. Germline CDR1 and CDR2: ENHRY and SYGVKD. The trim removed 2 bases at V and 4 bases at J, leaving 3 bases unmatched. The CDR3 loop reads CAISEPGQGYNEQFF. The CDR3 DNA is TGTGCCATCAGTGAGCCCGGACAGGGGTACAATGAGCAGTTCTTC.

Only a few counts were recorded for this clone. The rearrangement joins TRBV19 to TRBJ1-5; D call uncertain. The length of the CDR3 is 13 residues. V lost 4 bases and J 4 bases, leaving 8 bases between the germline ends. Germline CDR1 LNHDA, CDR2 SQIVND (reference sequence). DNA of the CDR3: TGTGCCAGTAGTAGTCGGTTTAATCAGCCCCAGCATTTT. This codes for CASSSRFNQPQHF. The whole variable domain, filled in from reference TRBV19 and TRBJ1-5, reads DGGITQSPKYLFRKEGQNVTLSCEQNLNHDAMYWYRQDPGQGLRLIYYSQIVNDFQKGDIAEGYSVSREKKESFPLTVTSAQKNPTAFYLCASSSRFNQPQHFGDGTRLSIL.

This rearrangement joins TRBV28 to TRBJ2-6; D perhaps matches TRBD2 (6 bases). Germline V lookup: CDR1 MDHEN, CDR2 SYDVKM. The CDR3 totals 18 residues. V gave up 10 bases and J gave up 3 bases, with 25 bases separating them. CDR3 loop: CATSNLRTGEVGANVLTF. The CDR3 DNA reads as TGTGCCACCTCTAATCTGAGGACGGGGGAGGTTGGGGCCAACGTCCTGACTTTC.

The V gene is TRBV10-3, the J gene TRBJ1-1, with D tentatively TRBD1 (6 bases). The V and J ends lost 6 bases and 5 bases respectively, with 16 bases between them. Germline V CDR1 and CDR2: ENHRY, SYGVKD. The length of the CDR3 is 14 residues. The CDR3 loop reads CAIRAERGGTEAFF. The CDR3 DNA sequence: TGTGCCATCAGGGCGGAGAGGGGGGGGACTGAAGCTTTCTTT.

This chain connects TRBV5-6 to TRBJ2-7; D is uncertain. Germline assignment: CDR1 SGHDT and CDR2 YYEEEE. CDR3 length: 14 amino acids. V lost 1 base, J lost 1 base, and 9 bases lay in between. Here the CDR3 DNA reads TGTGCCAGCAGCTTGATAACAGAATCCTACGAGCAGTACTTC. Protein sequence: CASSLITESYEQYF. The full variable domain, rest sourced from reference TRBV5-6 and TRBJ2-7, is DAGVTQSPTHLIKTRGQQVTLRCSPKSGHDTVSWYQQALGQGPQFIFQYYEEEERQRGNFPDRFSGHQFPNYSSELNVNALLLGDSALYLCASSLITESYEQYFGPGTRLTVT.

The chain recombines TRBV6-5 with TRBJ1-2, with 9 nucleotides matching TRBD1. The ends lost 1 base at V and 7 bases at J; junction bases unmatched: 7. Germline assignment: CDR1 MNHEY and CDR2 SVGAGI. CDR3 length equals 15 residues. The CDR3 bases are TGTGCCAGCAGTTACTGGGGCGGACAGGGGTTTGGCTACACCTTC. This codes for CASSYWGGQGFGYTF.